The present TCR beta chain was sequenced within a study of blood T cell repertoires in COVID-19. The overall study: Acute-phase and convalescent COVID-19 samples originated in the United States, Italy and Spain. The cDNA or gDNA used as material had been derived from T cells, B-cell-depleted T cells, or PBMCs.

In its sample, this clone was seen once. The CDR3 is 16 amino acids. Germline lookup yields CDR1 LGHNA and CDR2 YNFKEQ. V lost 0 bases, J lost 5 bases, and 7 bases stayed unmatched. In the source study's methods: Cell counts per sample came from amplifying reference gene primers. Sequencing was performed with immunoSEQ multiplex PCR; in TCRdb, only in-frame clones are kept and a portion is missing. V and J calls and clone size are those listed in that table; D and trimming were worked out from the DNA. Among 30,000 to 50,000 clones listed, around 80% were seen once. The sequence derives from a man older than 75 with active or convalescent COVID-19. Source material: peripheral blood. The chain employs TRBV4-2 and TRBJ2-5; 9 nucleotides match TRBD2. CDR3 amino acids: CASSQDSSGMAETQYF. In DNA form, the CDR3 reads TGTGCCAGCAGCCAAGATTCTAGCGGGATGGCGGAGACCCAGTACTTC.